This T cell receptor beta chain was documented in a study of shared clonotypes between healthy human individuals. Selected positively for CCR7 and CD45RO-negative, naive CD8 cells excluded terminally differentiated effector memory CD45RA+ cells. Within Nashville, Tennessee resided all donors, each a Caucasian adult. Germline lookup yields CDR1 MNHNY and CDR2 SVGAGI (reference sequence). The CDR3 runs 15 residues. Trimming took 0 bases from V and 2 from J, leaving 11 bases between them. Repertoires were generated with immunoSEQ multiplex PCR, while TCRdb's copy carries only in-frame clones and drops some. The data hold some 800,000 clones, with 80% to 95% observed a single time.

This sequence was found in a man younger than 45 in good health. Sample: naive CD8+ T cells sorted from blood. The V call is TRBV6-6, the J call TRBJ2-7; weak D call: TRBD1 (5 bases). CDR3 nucleotides: TGTGCCAGCAGTTACTCGGTACAGGAGACCTACGAGCAGTACTTC. Protein product: CASSYSVQETYEQYF.